Below, 9 T cell receptor beta chains from the same sample are listed, as sequenced in a study of blood T cell repertoires in COVID-19. Using immunoSEQ multiplex PCR, the repertoire was profiled, and TCRdb retains in-frame clones only, with some absent. The table shows 85,000 to 90,000 clones, with around 85% occurring only once. Sequencing was performed on peripheral blood. The receptors here all came from a man between 65 and 85 years old with acute or convalescent COVID-19.

V and J are TRBV25-1 and TRBJ1-1; D is unresolved. From germline, CDR1 is MGHDK and CDR2 SYGVNS. V lost 2 bases to trimming and J lost 5 bases, with 18 bases between them. This CDR3 region has 16 residues. CDR3: CASSEKVLGAGTEAFF. The CDR3, as DNA: TGTGCCAGCAGTGAAAAGGTATTAGGAGCGGGAACTGAAGCTTTCTTT.

The genes are TRBV10-1 and TRBJ2-1, with 9 bases fitting TRBD2. This CDR3 contains 17 residues. The ends lost 1 base at V and 0 bases at J; junction bases unmatched: 4. Germline values: CDR1 WNHNN, CDR2 SYGVQD (reference sequence). The CDR3 is CASSELAGVSSYNEQFF. CDR3 coding DNA: TGCGCCAGCAGTGAGTTAGCGGGGGTCAGCTCCTACAATGAGCAGTTCTTC.

V is TRBV3-1 (or the pseudogene TRBV3-2) and J is TRBJ2-5, with D maybe TRBD2 (7 bases). Trimming cost V 1 base and J 4 bases, with 16 bases left between them. The CDR3 spans 16 residues. Germline V lookup: CDR1 LGHDT, CDR2 YNNKEL (reference sequence). DNA of the CDR3: TGTGCCAGCAGCCAAGCGGGCGCGGGGGCGGGAGAGACCCAGTACTTC. It codes for CASSQAGAGAGETQYF.

In this sample, this clone turned up a few times. This rearrangement joins TRBV7-9 to TRBJ2-7; D may be TRBD1 (6 bases). The length of the CDR3 is 13 residues. Germline V gene sequence: CDR1 SEHNR, CDR2 FQNEAQ (reference sequence). Trimming shortened V by 3 bases and J by 5 bases, and 11 bases separated the two germline ends. DNA of the CDR3: TGTGCCAGCAGCTTCGGCCGGACAGACGAGCAGTACGTC. This gives the protein CASSFGRTDEQYV.

This chain links TRBV14 with TRBJ2-1; TRBD2 agrees at 12 bases. In germline, CDR1 is SGHDN, CDR2 FVKESK. The CDR3 loop spans 17 amino acids. After removal of 2 bases from V and 10 bases from J, the junction contained 12 bases not matched to a gene. The CDR3 DNA reads as TGTGCCAGCAGCCAAAGAACGACTAGCGGGGGCAGAGGGGAGCAGTTCTTC. This sequence encodes CASSQRTTSGGRGEQFF.

V and J are TRBV6-5 and TRBJ1-2; D gene uncertain. CDR3 size: 13 residues. Trimming took 4 bases from V and 5 from J, leaving 11 bases between them. CDR1 MNHEY and CDR2 SVGAGI come from the germline V gene. CDR3 in DNA: TGTGCCAGCAGTTCACCTTCCGGGTATGGCTACACCTTC. Its translation: CASSSPSGYGYTF.

The chain is built from TRBV6-1 and TRBJ1-3; weak D call: TRBD1 (5 bases). Germline CDR1 reads MNHNS; CDR2 reads SASEGT. The CDR3 spans 14 residues. Trimming took off 3 bases at V and 1 base at J, with 7 bases between the two ends. The CDR3 region is CASSDRVSGNTIYF. For the CDR3, the DNA is TGTGCCAGCAGTGACAGGGTGTCTGGAAACACCATATATTTT.

The V call is TRBV11-1, the J call TRBJ2-5; 9 bases are a match to TRBD2. J was trimmed by 2 bases and V by 6 bases; bases with no gene match: 4. This CDR3 contains 14 residues. Germline values: CDR1 SGHAT, CDR2 FQDESV (reference sequence). As DNA, the CDR3 is TGTGCCAGCAGTTCCAGCGGGGGGCAAGAGACCCAGTACTTC. Its translation: CASSSSGGQETQYF.

This chain uses TRBV5-4 with TRBJ1-6; no reliable D call. CDR1 SGHNT and CDR2 YYREEE come from the germline V gene (reference sequence). The CDR3 totals 15 residues. V lost 2 bases, J lost 3 bases, and 9 bases lay in between. The CDR3 is CASSLGSGYNSPLHF. CDR3 in DNA: TGTGCCAGCAGCTTAGGTAGCGGCTATAATTCACCCCTCCACTTT.